The 17 T cell receptor beta chains in this list originate from one sample, sequenced in a study of blood T cell repertoires in COVID-19. Here immunoSEQ multiplex PCR was the method, and the copy in TCRdb shows in-frame clones only, minus some. The table shows about 220,000 clones, with 84% occurring only once. Source material: peripheral blood. These receptors originate from a woman aged 60-75 years who had recovered from COVID-19.

J is TRBJ1-3 and V is TRBV6-5; D is unclear. The CDR3 length is 15 residues. The V and J ends lost 3 bases and 2 bases respectively, with 11 bases between them. Germline values: CDR1 MNHEY, CDR2 SVGAGI. The CDR3 loop reads CASSYMSRPGNTIYF. The CDR3, as DNA: TGTGCCAGCAGTTATATGAGTCGTCCTGGAAACACCATATATTTT.

The chain combines TRBV7-9 with TRBJ1-6, with TRBD1 as a possible D gene (6 bases). The CDR3 has 15 amino acids. Per the germline V gene, CDR1 is SEHNR and CDR2 is FQNEAQ (reference sequence). The CDR3 protein is CVVTSGGALNSPLHF. As DNA, the CDR3 is TGTGTAGTGACTTCGGGGGGCGCTTTAAATTCACCCCTCCACTTT.

The chain employs TRBV5-1 and TRBJ2-6; the D gene is possibly TRBD2 (6 bases). Germline CDR1 is SGHRS and CDR2 is YFSETQ. V was clipped by 4 bases and J by 2 bases, with 10 bases between them. This CDR3 contains 15 residues. DNA of the CDR3: TGCGCCAGCAGCCCCGGGACTGCTGGGGCCAACGTCCTGACTTTC. This gives the protein CASSPGTAGANVLTF. The variable domain in full, with the rest retrieved from reference TRBV5-1 and TRBJ2-6, is KAGVTQTPRYLIKTRGQQVTLSCSPISGHRSVSWYQQTPGQGLQFLFEYFSETQRNKGNFPGRFSGRQFSNSRSEMNVSTLELGDSALYLCASSPGTAGANVLTFGAGSRLTVL.

The V gene is TRBV5-1, the J gene TRBJ2-1; 8 positions agree with TRBD2. This CDR3 is 15 amino acids long. V shed 1 base, J shed 3 bases, and the junction held 3 bases outside the gene matches. The germline V gene encodes CDR1 SGHRS and CDR2 YFSETQ. CDR3 region: CASSLSLAGYNEQFF. The CDR3 region has the DNA TGCGCCAGCAGCTTGTCTCTAGCGGGCTACAATGAGCAGTTCTTC.

The chain combines TRBV19 with TRBJ2-7; 8 bases match TRBD2. The J segment lost 6 bases and the V segment lost 1 base, leaving 8 bases of the junction unmatched. This CDR3 contains 15 residues. Germline V gene sequence: CDR1 LNHDA, CDR2 SQIVND (reference sequence). As DNA, the CDR3 is TGTGCCAGTAGTATAGGAAGCCACGGGGGGGGCGAGCAGTACTTC. It yields the protein CASSIGSHGGGEQYF.

The CDR3 sequence is CASSLDSFYEQYF. In nucleotides, the CDR3 is TGTGCCAGCAGCTTGGACAGCTTCTACGAGCAGTACTTC. This chain joins TRBV5-5 and TRBJ2-7; D unclear. Germline CDR1 reads SGHKS; CDR2 reads YYEKEE (reference sequence). CDR3 length: 13 residues. V was clipped by 0 bases and J by 3 bases, with 7 bases between them.

J is TRBJ2-1 and V is TRBV7-9, with 10 bases matching TRBD1. The CDR3 length is 15 residues. V trimming: 2 bases; J trimming: 4 bases; junction bases outside the gene matches: 2. The V gene's germline CDR1 is SEHNR and CDR2 FQNEAQ (reference sequence). The CDR3 DNA sequence: TGTGCCAGCAGCTTACGGACAGGGGGTTACAATGAGCAGTTCTTC. Protein sequence: CASSLRTGGYNEQFF.

CDR3 in DNA: TGTGCCAGCAGCTTAGTAGGCGGCGGGGAGAAGTATTTT. Protein product: CASSLVGGGEKYF. This sequence joins TRBV7-9 and TRBJ2-3; maybe TRBD2 (6 bases). Trimming stripped 1 base from V and 13 bases from J, with 15 bases between. The CDR3 loop spans 13 amino acids. Germline-derived CDR1 and CDR2 are SEHNR and FQNEAQ (reference sequence).

The V call is TRBV5-1, the J call TRBJ1-2; D gene uncertain. CDR1 and CDR2 from the germline V gene are SGHRS and YFSETQ. V was shortened by 4 bases and J by 6 bases, with 16 bases between the two germline ends. CDR3 length equals 14 residues. The CDR3 DNA reads TGCGCCAGCAGCCGTTCTCAAATAGAAGATGGCTACACCTTC. Protein product: CASSRSQIEDGYTF.

The rearrangement joins TRBV11-3 to TRBJ2-2; 11 bases align to TRBD2. J gave up 0 bases and V 1 base, and 10 bases lay outside the gene matches. The CDR3 is 20 amino acids. Per the germline V gene, CDR1 is SGHNT and CDR2 is YENEEA. CDR3 sequence (DNA): TGTGCCAGCAGCTTAGGCCAGAGCCTAGCGGGGGGAACGAACACCGGGGAGCTGTTTTTT. Amino acids: CASSLGQSLAGGTNTGELFF.

This clone appeared a single time. The V call is TRBV27, the J call TRBJ1-2; D remains unclear. V lost 6 bases, J lost 4 bases, and 12 bases lay in between. CDR1 and CDR2 (germline): MNHEY, SMNVEV (reference sequence). The CDR3 runs to 13 residues. The CDR3 loop is CASSPRRLYGYTF. CDR3 coding DNA: TGTGCCAGCAGCCCTCGGCGGCTCTATGGCTACACCTTC.

The chain combines TRBV19 with TRBJ2-1, with a possible D match to TRBD2 (5 bases). CDR3 size: 15 residues. CDR1 is LNHDA, CDR2 SQIVND, per germline (reference sequence). V was clipped by 4 bases and J by 3 bases, with 13 bases between them. The CDR3 nucleotides read TGTGCCAGTAGTACCCTTAAAGCGGACTACAATGAGCAGTTCTTC. This sequence encodes CASSTLKADYNEQFF.

The chain employs TRBV19 and TRBJ1-1, with 8 bases fitting TRBD1. Germline V gene data show CDR1 as LNHDA and CDR2 as SQIVND (reference sequence). The CDR3 extends over 15 amino acids. J gave up 4 bases and V 5 bases, and 9 bases lay outside the gene matches. The CDR3 sequence is CASSPRTGTSTEAFF. Written as DNA, the CDR3 is TGTGCCAGTAGTCCGCGGACAGGGACGAGCACTGAAGCTTTCTTT.

The J gene is TRBJ2-1, the V gene TRBV10-3; a possible D gene is TRBD2 (6 bases). The CDR3 extends over 16 amino acids. Between the trimmed V and J ends, which lost 3 bases and 7 bases, there was a span of 19 bases. The germline gives CDR1 ENHRY, CDR2 SYGVKD. The CDR3 spells CAISDPSGPSYNEQFF. Written as DNA, the CDR3 is TGTGCCATCAGTGATCCCAGCGGGCCATCATATAATGAGCAGTTCTTC.

The chain employs TRBV1 and TRBJ1-6; the DNA was not compared with TRBD1, the D call given in the table. TRBV1 has pseudogene status. CDR3 length equals 15 residues. CDR3 DNA: TGCACCAGCAGCCAAGAGGAAGGACAGAATTCACCCCTCCACTTT. It yields the protein CTSSQEEGQNSPLHF.

The genes are TRBV13 and TRBJ2-6; 11 nucleotides match TRBD1. Germline trimming cut 4 bases from V and 1 base from J; bases unmatched to any gene: 9. From germline, CDR1 is PRHDT and CDR2 FYEKMQ (reference sequence). This CDR3 is 19 amino acids long. DNA of the CDR3: TGTGCCAGCAGCTACCTCGTCCGGGACAGGGGGTCTGGGGCCAACGTCCTGACTTTC. It specifies CASSYLVRDRGSGANVLTF.

V and J are TRBV13 and TRBJ2-7, with 15 bases that match TRBD2. V lost 5 bases, J lost 7 bases, and 9 bases stayed unmatched. Germline V gene sequence: CDR1 PRHDT, CDR2 FYEKMQ (reference sequence). This CDR3 has 16 amino acids. The CDR3 is CASSQGLAGGPGEQYF. The CDR3 region has the DNA TGTGCCAGCAGCCAAGGACTAGCGGGGGGGCCGGGAGAGCAGTACTTC.